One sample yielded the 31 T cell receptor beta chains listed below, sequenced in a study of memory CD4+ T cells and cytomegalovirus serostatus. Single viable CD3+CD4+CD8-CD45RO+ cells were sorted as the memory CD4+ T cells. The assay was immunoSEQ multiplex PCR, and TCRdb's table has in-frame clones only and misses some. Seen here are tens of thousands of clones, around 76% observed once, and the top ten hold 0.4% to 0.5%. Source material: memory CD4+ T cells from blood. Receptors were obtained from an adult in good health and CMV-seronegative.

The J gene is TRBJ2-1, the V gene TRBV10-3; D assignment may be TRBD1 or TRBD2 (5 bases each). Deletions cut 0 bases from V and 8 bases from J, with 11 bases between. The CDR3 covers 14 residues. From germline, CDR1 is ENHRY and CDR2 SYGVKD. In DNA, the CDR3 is TGTGCCATCAGTGAGTCCAGGGACGTCCATGAGCAGTTCTTC. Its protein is CAISESRDVHEQFF.

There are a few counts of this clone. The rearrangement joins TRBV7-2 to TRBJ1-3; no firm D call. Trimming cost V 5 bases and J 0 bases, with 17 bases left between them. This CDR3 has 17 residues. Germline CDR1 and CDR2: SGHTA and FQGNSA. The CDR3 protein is CASSQAAQTISGNTIYF. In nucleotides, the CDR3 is TGTGCCAGCAGCCAGGCCGCACAAACAATCTCTGGAAACACCATATATTTT.

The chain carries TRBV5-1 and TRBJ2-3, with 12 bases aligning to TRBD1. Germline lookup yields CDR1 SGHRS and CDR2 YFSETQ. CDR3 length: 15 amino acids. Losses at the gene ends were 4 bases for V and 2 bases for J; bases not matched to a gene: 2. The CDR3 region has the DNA TGCGCCAGCAGCCGGGACAGGGGGCCCACAGATACGCAGTATTTT. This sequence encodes CASSRDRGPTDTQYF.

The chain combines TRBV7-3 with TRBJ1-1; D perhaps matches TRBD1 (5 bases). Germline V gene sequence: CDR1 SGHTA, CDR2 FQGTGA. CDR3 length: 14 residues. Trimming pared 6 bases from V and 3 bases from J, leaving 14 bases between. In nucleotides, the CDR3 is TGTGCCAGCAGTCTCCTTGGGGGGGACACTGAAGCTTTCTTT. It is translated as CASSLLGGDTEAFF.

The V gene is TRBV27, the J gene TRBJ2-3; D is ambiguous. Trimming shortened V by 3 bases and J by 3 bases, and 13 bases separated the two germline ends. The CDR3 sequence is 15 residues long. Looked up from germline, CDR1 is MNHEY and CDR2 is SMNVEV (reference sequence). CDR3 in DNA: TGTGCCAGCAGTTTGGTTCGGTACCGAACAGATACGCAGTATTTT. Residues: CASSLVRYRTDTQYF.

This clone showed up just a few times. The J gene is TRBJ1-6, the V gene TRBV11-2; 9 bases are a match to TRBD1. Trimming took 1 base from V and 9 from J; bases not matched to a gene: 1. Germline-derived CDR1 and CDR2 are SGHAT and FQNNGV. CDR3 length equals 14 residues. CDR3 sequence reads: CASSLGDRVSPLHF. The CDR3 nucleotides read TGTGCCAGCAGCTTAGGGGACAGGGTTTCACCCCTCCACTTT.

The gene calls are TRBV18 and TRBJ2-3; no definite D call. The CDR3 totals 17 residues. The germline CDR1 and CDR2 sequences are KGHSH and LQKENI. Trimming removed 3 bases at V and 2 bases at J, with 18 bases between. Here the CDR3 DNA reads TGTGCCAGCTCACCGGTGTTTGACGAGCTGATCACAGATACGCAGTATTTT. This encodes CASSPVFDELITDTQYF.

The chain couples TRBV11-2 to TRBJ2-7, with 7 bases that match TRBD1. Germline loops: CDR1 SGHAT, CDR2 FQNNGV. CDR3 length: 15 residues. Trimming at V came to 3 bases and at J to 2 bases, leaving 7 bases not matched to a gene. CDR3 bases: TGTGCCAGCAGCTTTTCCCTCCAGGGGGCCTACGAGCAGTACTTC. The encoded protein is CASSFSLQGAYEQYF.

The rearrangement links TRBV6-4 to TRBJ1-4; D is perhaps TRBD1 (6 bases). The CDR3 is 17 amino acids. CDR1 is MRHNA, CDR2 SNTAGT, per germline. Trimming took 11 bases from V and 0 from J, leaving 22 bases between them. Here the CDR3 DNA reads TGTGCCGCAGGGCGGGGGGGCCTTACTTCAACTAATGAAAAACTGTTTTTT. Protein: CAAGRGGLTSTNEKLFF.

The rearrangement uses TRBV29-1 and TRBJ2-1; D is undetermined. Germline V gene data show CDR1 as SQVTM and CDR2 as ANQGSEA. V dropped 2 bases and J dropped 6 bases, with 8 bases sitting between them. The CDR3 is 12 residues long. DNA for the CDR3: TGCAGCGTTGAAAGGCCCCCCAATGAGCAGTTCTTC. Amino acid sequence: CSVERPPNEQFF.

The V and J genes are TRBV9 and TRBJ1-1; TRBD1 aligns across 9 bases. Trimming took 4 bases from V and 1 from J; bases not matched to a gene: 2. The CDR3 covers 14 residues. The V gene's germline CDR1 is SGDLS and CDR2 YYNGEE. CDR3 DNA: TGTGCCAGCAGCCCGACAGGGGGGAACACTGAAGCTTTCTTT. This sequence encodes CASSPTGGNTEAFF.

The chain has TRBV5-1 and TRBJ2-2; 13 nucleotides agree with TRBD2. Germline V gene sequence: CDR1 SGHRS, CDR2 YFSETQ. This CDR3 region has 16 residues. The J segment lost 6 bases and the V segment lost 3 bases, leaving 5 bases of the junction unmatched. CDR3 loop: CASSSLAGGPPGELFF. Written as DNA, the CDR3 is TGCGCCAGCAGCTCACTAGCGGGGGGGCCCCCCGGGGAGCTGTTTTTT.

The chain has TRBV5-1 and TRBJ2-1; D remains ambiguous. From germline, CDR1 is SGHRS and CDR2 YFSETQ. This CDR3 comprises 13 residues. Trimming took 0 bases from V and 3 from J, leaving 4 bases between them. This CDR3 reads CASSLALYNEQFF. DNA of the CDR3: TGCGCCAGCAGCTTGGCTCTCTACAATGAGCAGTTCTTC.

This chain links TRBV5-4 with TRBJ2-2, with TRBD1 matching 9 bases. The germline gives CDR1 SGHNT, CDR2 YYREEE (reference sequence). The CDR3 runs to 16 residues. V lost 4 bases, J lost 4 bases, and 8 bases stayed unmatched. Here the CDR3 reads CASSPRTGVGTGELFF. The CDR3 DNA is TGTGCCAGCAGCCCCCGGACAGGGGTCGGCACCGGGGAGCTGTTTTTT.

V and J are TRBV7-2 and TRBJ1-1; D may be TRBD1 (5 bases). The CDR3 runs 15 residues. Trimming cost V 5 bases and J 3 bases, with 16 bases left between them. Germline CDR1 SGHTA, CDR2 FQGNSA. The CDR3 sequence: CASSTGQPGDTEAFF. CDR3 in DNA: TGTGCCAGCAGCACCGGACAACCGGGGGACACTGAAGCTTTCTTT.

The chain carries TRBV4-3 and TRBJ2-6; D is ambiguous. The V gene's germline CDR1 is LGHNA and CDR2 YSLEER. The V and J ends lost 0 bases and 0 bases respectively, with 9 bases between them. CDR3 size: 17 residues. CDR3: CASSQEGKLSGANVLTF. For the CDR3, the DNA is TGCGCCAGCAGCCAAGAGGGGAAACTCTCTGGGGCCAACGTCCTGACTTTC.

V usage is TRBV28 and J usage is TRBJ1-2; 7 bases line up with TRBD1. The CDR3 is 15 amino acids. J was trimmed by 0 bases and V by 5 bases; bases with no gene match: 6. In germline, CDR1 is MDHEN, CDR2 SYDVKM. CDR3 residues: CASSRSGQPNYGYTF. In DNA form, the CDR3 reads TGTGCCAGCAGTCGCTCGGGACAGCCTAACTATGGCTACACCTTC.

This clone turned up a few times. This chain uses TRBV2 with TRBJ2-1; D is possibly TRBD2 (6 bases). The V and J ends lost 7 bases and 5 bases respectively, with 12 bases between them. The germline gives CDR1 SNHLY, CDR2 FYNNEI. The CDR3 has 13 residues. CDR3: CASTGRANNEQFF. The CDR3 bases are TGTGCCAGCACCGGGAGAGCAAACAATGAGCAGTTCTTC.

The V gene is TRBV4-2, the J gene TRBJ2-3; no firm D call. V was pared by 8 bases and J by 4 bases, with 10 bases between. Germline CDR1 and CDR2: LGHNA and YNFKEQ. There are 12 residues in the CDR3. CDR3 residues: CASAERADTQYF. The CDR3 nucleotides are TGTGCCAGCGCGGAAAGGGCAGATACGCAGTATTTT.

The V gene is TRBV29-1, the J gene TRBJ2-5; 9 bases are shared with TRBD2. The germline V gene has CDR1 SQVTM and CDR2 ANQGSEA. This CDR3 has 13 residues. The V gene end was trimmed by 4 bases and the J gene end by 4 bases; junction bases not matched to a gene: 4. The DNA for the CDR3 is TGCAGCGTTGCCATTAGCGGGGGAGAGACCCAGTACTTC. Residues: CSVAISGGETQYF. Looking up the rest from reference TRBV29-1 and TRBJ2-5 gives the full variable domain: SAVISQKPSRDICQRGTSLTIQCQVDSQVTMMFWYRQQPGQSLTLIATANQGSEATYESGFVIDKFPISRPNLTFSTLTVSNMSPEDSSIYLCSVAISGGETQYFGPGTRLLVL.

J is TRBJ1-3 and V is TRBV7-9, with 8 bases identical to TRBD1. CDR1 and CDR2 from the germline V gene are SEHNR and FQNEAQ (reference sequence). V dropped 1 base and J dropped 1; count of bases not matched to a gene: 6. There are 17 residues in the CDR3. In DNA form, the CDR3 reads TGTGCCAGCAGCTTAGGAACAGGGGGAAAGTCTGGAAACACCATATATTTT. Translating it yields CASSLGTGGKSGNTIYF.

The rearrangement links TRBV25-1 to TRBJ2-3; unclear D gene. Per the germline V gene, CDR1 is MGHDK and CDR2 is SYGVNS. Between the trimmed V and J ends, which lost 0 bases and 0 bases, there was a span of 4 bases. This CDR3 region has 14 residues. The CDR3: CASSEYSSTDTQYF. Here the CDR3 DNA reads TGTGCCAGCAGTGAATACAGTAGCACAGATACGCAGTATTTT.

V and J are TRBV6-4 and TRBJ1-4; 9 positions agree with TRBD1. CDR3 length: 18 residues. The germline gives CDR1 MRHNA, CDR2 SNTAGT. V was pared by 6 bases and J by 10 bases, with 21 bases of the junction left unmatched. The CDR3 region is CASSFSWRVSQGARKLFF. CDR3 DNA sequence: TGTGCCAGCAGCTTTTCTTGGCGGGTTTCACAGGGGGCCCGAAAACTGTTTTTT.

The CDR3 spells CASHRVYDYGYTF. The CDR3 bases are TGTGCCAGCCACAGGGTCTATGACTATGGCTACACCTTC. The chain links TRBV5-4 to TRBJ1-2; maybe TRBD1 (6 bases). In germline, CDR1 is SGHNT, CDR2 YYREEE (reference sequence). Trimming stripped 7 bases from V and 3 bases from J, with 13 bases between. The CDR3 loop spans 13 amino acids. The full variable domain, rest sourced from reference TRBV5-4 and TRBJ1-2, is ETGVTQSPTHLIKTRGQQVTLRCSSQSGHNTVSWYQQALGQGPQFIFQYYREEENGRGNFPPRFSGLQFPNYSSELNVNALELDDSALYLCASHRVYDYGYTFGSGTRLTVV.

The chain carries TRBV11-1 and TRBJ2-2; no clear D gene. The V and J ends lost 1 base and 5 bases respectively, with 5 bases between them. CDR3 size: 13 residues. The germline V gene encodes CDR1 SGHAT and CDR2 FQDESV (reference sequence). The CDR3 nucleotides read TGTGCCAGCAGCTTAGAATTAACCGGGGAGCTGTTTTTT. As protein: CASSLELTGELFF.

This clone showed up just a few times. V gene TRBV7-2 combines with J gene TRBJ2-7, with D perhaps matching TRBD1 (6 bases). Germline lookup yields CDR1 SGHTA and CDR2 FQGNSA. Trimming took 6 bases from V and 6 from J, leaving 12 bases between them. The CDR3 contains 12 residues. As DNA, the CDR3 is TGTGCCAGCAGACGAACAGGGAGCGAGCAGTACTTC. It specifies CASRRTGSEQYF.

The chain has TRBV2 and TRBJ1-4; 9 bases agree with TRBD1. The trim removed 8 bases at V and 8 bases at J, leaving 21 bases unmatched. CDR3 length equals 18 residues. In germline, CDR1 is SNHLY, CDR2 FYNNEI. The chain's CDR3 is CASRIRDRVWQLGEKLFF. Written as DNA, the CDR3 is TGTGCCAGCCGAATTCGGGACAGGGTTTGGCAGCTCGGAGAAAAACTGTTTTTT.

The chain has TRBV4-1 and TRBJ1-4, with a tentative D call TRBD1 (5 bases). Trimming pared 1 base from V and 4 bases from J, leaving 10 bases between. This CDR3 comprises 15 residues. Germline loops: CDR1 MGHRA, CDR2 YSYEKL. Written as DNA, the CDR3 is TGCGCCAGCAGCCAAGGGTCGACAGTTAATGAAAAACTGTTTTTT. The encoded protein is CASSQGSTVNEKLFF.

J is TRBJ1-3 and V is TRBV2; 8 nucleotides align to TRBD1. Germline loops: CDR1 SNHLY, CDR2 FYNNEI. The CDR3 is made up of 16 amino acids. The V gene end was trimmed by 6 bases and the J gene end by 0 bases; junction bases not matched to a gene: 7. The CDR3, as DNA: TGTGCCAGCAGCGTGACAGGGGTGAGCTCTGGAAACACCATATATTTT. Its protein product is CASSVTGVSSGNTIYF. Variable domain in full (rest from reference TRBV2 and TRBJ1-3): EPEVTQTPSHQVTQMGQEVILRCVPISNHLYFYWYRQILGQKVEFLVSFYNNEISEKSEIFDDQFSVERPDGSNFTLKIRSTKLEDSAMYFCASSVTGVSSGNTIYFGEGSWLTVV.

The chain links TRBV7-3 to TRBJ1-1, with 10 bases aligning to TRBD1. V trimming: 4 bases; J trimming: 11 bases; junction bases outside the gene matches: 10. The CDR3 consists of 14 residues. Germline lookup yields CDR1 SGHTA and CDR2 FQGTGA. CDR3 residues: CASSYSGQGSKAFF. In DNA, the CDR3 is TGTGCCAGCAGCTATTCGGGACAGGGGAGTAAGGCTTTCTTT.

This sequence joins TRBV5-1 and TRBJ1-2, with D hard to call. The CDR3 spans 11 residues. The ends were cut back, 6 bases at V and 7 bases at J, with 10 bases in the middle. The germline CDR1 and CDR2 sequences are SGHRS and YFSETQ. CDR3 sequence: CASKLEGGYTF. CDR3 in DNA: TGCGCCAGCAAACTCGAGGGTGGCTACACCTTC.